This T cell receptor (beta chain) was sequenced in a study of identical twins. TCRdb reanalysed the 5' RACE reads using MiXCR and keeps one entry per CDR3 protein. The sample includes 550,000 to 700,000 distinct CDR3 sequences, 20% to 25% of them seen just once. Germline CDR1 and CDR2: SGHRS and YFSETQ. Between the trimmed V and J ends, which lost 4 bases and 6 bases, there was a span of 9 bases. This CDR3 comprises 12 residues. Study-level points and caveats: There was an excess of low generation probability in the out-of-frame alpha sequences that twins shared. While abundant cord blood beta clonotypes carried fewer insertions, memory repertoires showed no such pattern.

Regarding this clonotype: Its antigen is currently unknown.

The same data also went into a second study, on T cells expressing NK-cell markers. That study reports: In several experiments, sorting was restricted to alpha-beta TCR T cells by an anti-gamma-delta TCR antibody.

V and J are TRBV5-1 and TRBJ2-3; D is perhaps TRBD1 (5 bases). Specimen: PBMCs. The receptor was isolated from a young woman in good health. Here the CDR3 DNA reads TGCGCCAGCAGCAGACAGACCGATACGCAGTATTTT. It codes for CASSRQTDTQYF.